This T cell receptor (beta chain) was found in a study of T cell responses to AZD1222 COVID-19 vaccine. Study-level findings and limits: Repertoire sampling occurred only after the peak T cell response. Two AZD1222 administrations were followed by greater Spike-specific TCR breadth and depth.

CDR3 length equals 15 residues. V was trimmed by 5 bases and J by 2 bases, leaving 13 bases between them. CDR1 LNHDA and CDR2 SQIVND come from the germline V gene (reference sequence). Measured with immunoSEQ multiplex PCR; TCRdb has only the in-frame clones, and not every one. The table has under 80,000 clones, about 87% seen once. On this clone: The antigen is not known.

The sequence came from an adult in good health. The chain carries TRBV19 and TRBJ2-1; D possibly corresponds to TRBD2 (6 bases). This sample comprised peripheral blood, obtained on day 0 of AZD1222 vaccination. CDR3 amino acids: CASSAGTGTYNEQFF. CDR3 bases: TGTGCCAGTAGTGCCGGGACTGGGACCTACAATGAGCAGTTCTTC.